This entry lists 32 T cell receptor beta chains sequenced from one sample in a study of shared clonotypes between healthy human individuals. This table comes from immunoSEQ multiplex PCR, and its TCRdb copy is limited to in-frame clones, with some not included. The sample has about 490,000 clones, less than 80% seen once. Sequenced sample: PBMCs. The source of these receptors is a woman between 40 and 50 years old in good health. Some clones in this sample may be carry-over from other donors' samples.

The genes are TRBV11-2 and TRBJ1-2; D might be TRBD1 (5 bases). Germline values: CDR1 SGHAT, CDR2 FQNNGV. Trimming stripped 3 bases from V and 4 bases from J, with 9 bases between. The CDR3 totals 13 residues. The CDR3 coding sequence is TGTGCCAGCAGCTTGGGGGATTCCTATGGCTACACCTTC. Amino acid sequence: CASSLGDSYGYTF.

The chain carries TRBV10-3 and TRBJ1-4; 8 bases fit TRBD1. V lost 3 bases, J lost 7 bases, and 4 bases stayed unmatched. CDR1 is ENHRY, CDR2 SYGVKD, per germline. This CDR3 contains 14 residues. DNA of the CDR3: TGTGCCATCAGTGACGAGACAGGGGTTGAAAAACTGTTTTTT. Protein product: CAISDETGVEKLFF.

DNA for the CDR3: TGTGCCAGCAACCTACAGGGCCCCTACGAGCAGTACTTC. It is translated as CASNLQGPYEQYF. The chain combines TRBV7-2 with TRBJ2-7; a possible D gene is TRBD1 (6 bases). Germline loops: CDR1 SGHTA, CDR2 FQGNSA. The CDR3 loop spans 13 amino acids. V shed 7 bases and J shed 2 bases, with 12 bases lying between them.

The rearrangement joins TRBV30 to TRBJ2-7, with D tentatively TRBD2 (5 bases). Trimming left V 3 bases short and J 2 bases short, with 14 bases between. This CDR3 has 14 residues. Germline CDR1 GTSNPN, CDR2 SVGIG (reference sequence). The CDR3 loop is CAWSGIALTYEQYF. In DNA form, the CDR3 reads TGTGCCTGGAGCGGGATAGCGCTAACCTACGAGCAGTACTTC.

This clone was picked up a small number of times. J is TRBJ2-3 and V is TRBV15; TRBD2 aligns across 7 bases. CDR3 length equals 16 residues. Trimming cost V 5 bases and J 2 bases; bases outside gene matches: 10. Germline CDR1 and CDR2: LNHNV and YYDKDF (reference sequence). CDR3 in amino acids: CATSGGEHAVTDTQYF. DNA of the CDR3: TGTGCCACCAGCGGGGGGGAACACGCCGTCACAGATACGCAGTATTTT. Full variable domain (rest looked up from reference TRBV15 and TRBJ2-3): DAMVIQNPRYQVTQFGKPVTLSCSQTLNHNVMYWYQQKSSQAPKLLFHYYDKDFNNEADTPDNFQSRRPNTSFCFLDIRSPGLGDTAMYLCATSGGEHAVTDTQYFGPGTRLTVL.

CDR3 DNA: TGTGCCAGCAGTTCTGGGAATGAGCAGTTCTTC. It is translated as CASSSGNEQFF. This chain links TRBV28 with TRBJ2-1, with unresolved D. Germline V gene lookup returns CDR1 MDHEN and CDR2 SYDVKM. Trimming took 4 bases from V and 7 from J, leaving 5 bases between them. This CDR3 has 11 residues.

The genes are TRBV27 and TRBJ2-5; possibly TRBD1 or TRBD2 for D (6 bases each). The CDR3 sequence is 16 residues long. Germline CDR1 is MNHEY and CDR2 is SMNVEV (reference sequence). Trimming stripped 6 bases from V and 1 base from J, with 18 bases between. CDR3 nucleotide sequence: TGTGCCAGCAGCCCTACAGGGTGGAGGGCCCAAGAGACCCAGTACTTC. It codes for CASSPTGWRAQETQYF.

The rearrangement joins TRBV2 to TRBJ2-1; 10 bases match TRBD2. The junction had 6 bases not matched to a gene; V was cut back by 2 bases and J by 8 bases. The CDR3 consists of 15 residues. CDR1 and CDR2 (germline): SNHLY, FYNNEI. The CDR3 nucleotides are TGTGCCAGCAGTGAATCTAGCGGGAGTTTCTATGAGCAGTTCTTC. Encoded protein: CASSESSGSFYEQFF.

This chain uses TRBV4-1 with TRBJ1-2; perhaps TRBD1 as D (6 bases). This CDR3 has 14 amino acids. Deletions cut 1 base from V and 5 bases from J, with 11 bases between. Germline CDR1 MGHRA, CDR2 YSYEKL. CDR3 loop: CASSQGVTGYGYTF. CDR3 sequence (DNA): TGCGCCAGCAGCCAAGGGGTCACAGGGTATGGCTACACCTTC.

V is TRBV28 and J is TRBJ1-2; a weak D match, TRBD1 (6 bases). This CDR3 is built from 13 residues. CDR1 and CDR2 from the germline V gene are MDHEN and SYDVKM. V lost 6 bases to trimming and J lost 5 bases, with 13 bases between them. CDR3 in amino acids: CASREGVGYGYTF. The CDR3 DNA reads TGTGCCAGCAGGGAGGGGGTCGGTTATGGCTACACCTTC.

The chain combines TRBV5-5 with TRBJ2-3; D gene unclear. V gave up 4 bases and J gave up 0 bases, with 12 bases separating them. The CDR3 contains 15 residues. Germline values: CDR1 SGHKS, CDR2 YYEKEE (reference sequence). CDR3 coding DNA: TGTGCCAGCAGCATTGCCGACCTAAGCACAGATACGCAGTATTTT. Its translation: CASSIADLSTDTQYF.

The chain uses TRBV7-9 and TRBJ2-1; weak D call: TRBD2 (5 bases). The CDR3 is made up of 13 amino acids. Trimming left V 5 bases short and J 9 bases short, with 14 bases between. The germline CDR1 and CDR2 sequences are SEHNR and FQNEAQ (reference sequence). In DNA, the CDR3 is TGTGCCAGCAGCCCCACGGAGGTCGGTGAGCAGTTCTTC. As protein: CASSPTEVGEQFF.

This chain connects TRBV7-9 to TRBJ1-2, with D possibly being TRBD1 (5 bases). Germline V gene sequence: CDR1 SEHNR, CDR2 FQNEAQ (reference sequence). There are 16 residues in the CDR3. Trimming left V 5 bases short and J 2 bases short, with 18 bases between. This chain's CDR3 is CASSNLRMGRNYGYTF. Here the CDR3 DNA reads TGTGCCAGCAGCAACCTCCGGATGGGACGGAACTATGGCTACACCTTC.

V and J are TRBV5-1 and TRBJ1-2, with D uncertain. The CDR3 covers 13 residues. Germline CDR1 is SGHRS and CDR2 is YFSETQ. The ends were cut back, 1 base at V and 7 bases at J, with 11 bases in the middle. CDR3 residues: CASSLIGLSGYTF. In nucleotides, the CDR3 is TGCGCCAGCAGCTTGATCGGATTAAGTGGCTACACCTTC.

The chain recombines TRBV6-6 with TRBJ2-1; D may be TRBD1 or TRBD2 (5 bases each). The CDR3 contains 15 residues. Germline CDR1 reads MNHNY; CDR2 reads SVGAGI (reference sequence). Trimming took 6 bases from V and 1 from J, leaving 13 bases between them. CDR3 nucleotide sequence: TGTGCCAGCAGCCTGTCGGGACCTTCCTACAATGAGCAGTTCTTC. Amino acid sequence: CASSLSGPSYNEQFF.

The DNA for the CDR3 is TGTGCCAGCAGCTGGCTAGGACAAGAGACCCAGTACTTC. Its protein is CASSWLGQETQYF. The chain carries TRBV7-9 and TRBJ2-5; unclear D gene. V lost 4 bases and J 2 bases, leaving 8 bases between the germline ends. Germline V gene sequence: CDR1 SEHNR, CDR2 FQNEAQ (reference sequence). The CDR3 runs to 13 residues.

CDR3 residues: CASRLEPGLAVVEYF. DNA of the CDR3: TGTGCCAGCAGATTGGAGCCGGGACTAGCGGTTGTAGAGTACTTC. The rearrangement links TRBV12-1 to TRBJ2-7; the table gives TRBD2 as D, unverified against the DNA. TRBV12-1 corresponds to a pseudogene. The CDR3 runs to 15 residues.

The chain carries TRBV5-1 and TRBJ2-7; 11 nucleotides agree with TRBD2. Trimming at V came to 0 bases and at J to 6 bases, leaving 11 bases not matched to a gene. Germline CDR1 SGHRS, CDR2 YFSETQ. The length of the CDR3 is 17 residues. The CDR3 is CASSLVVAGGPPREQYF. The CDR3, as DNA: TGCGCCAGCAGCTTGGTGGTAGCGGGAGGGCCCCCACGCGAGCAGTACTTC.

The chain joins TRBV7-2 to TRBJ1-4; D unclear. The CDR3 length is 15 residues. Germline values: CDR1 SGHTA, CDR2 FQGNSA. V lost 3 bases and J lost 0, with 8 bases in between. CDR3 in DNA: TGTGCCAGCAGCTTGGACCTAGCAACTAATGAAAAACTGTTTTTT. It translates to CASSLDLATNEKLFF. The whole variable domain, remainder taken from reference TRBV7-2 and TRBJ1-4, is GAGVSQSPSNKVTEKGKDVELRCDPISGHTALYWYRQSLGQGLEFLIYFQGNSAPDKSGLPSDRFSAERTGGSVSTLTIQRTQQEDSAVYLCASSLDLATNEKLFFGSGTQLSVL.

V usage is TRBV6-5 and J usage is TRBJ1-4; weak D call: TRBD1 (5 bases). CDR3 length: 16 residues. Germline V gene data show CDR1 as MNHEY and CDR2 as SVGAGI. Trimming left V 0 bases short and J 0 bases short, with 8 bases between. The CDR3 loop reads CASSYSRGTTNEKLFF. CDR3 nucleotides: TGTGCCAGCAGTTACTCGCGGGGGACAACTAATGAAAAACTGTTTTTT.

This sequence joins TRBV30 and TRBJ2-5; 11 bases align to TRBD2. The J call may be faulty, since TRBJ2-7 better matches the DNA end. The germline V gene has CDR1 GTSNPN and CDR2 SVGIG (reference sequence). The CDR3 is 15 residues long. Here the CDR3 DNA reads TGTGCCTGGAGTCGACTTAGCGGGAGGGGCTACGAGCAGTACTTC. This translates into CAWSRLSGRGYEQYF.

This chain joins TRBV7-2 and TRBJ2-5; no clear D gene. Germline V gives CDR1 SGHTA, CDR2 FQGNSA. V gave up 6 bases and J gave up 1 base, with 3 bases separating them. CDR3 length equals 11 residues. The CDR3 region has the DNA TGTGCCAGCAGGTTCCAAGAGACCCAGTACTTC. This encodes CASRFQETQYF.

The rearrangement links TRBV28 to TRBJ1-1; D is undetermined. The CDR3 is 13 amino acids. The V gene's germline CDR1 is MDHEN and CDR2 SYDVKM. V was shortened by 10 bases and J by 1 base, with 13 bases between the two germline ends. As DNA, the CDR3 is TGTGCCATCCAGCGGGCGTGGAACACTGAAGCTTTCTTT. Translation: CAIQRAWNTEAFF.

This chain uses TRBV28 with TRBJ2-2; a weak D match, TRBD2 (5 bases). Germline V lookup: CDR1 MDHEN, CDR2 SYDVKM. The ends were cut back, 8 bases at V and 7 bases at J, with 8 bases in the middle. CDR3 length equals 11 residues. This CDR3 reads CASGGGGELFF. The CDR3 nucleotides read TGTGCCAGCGGTGGAGGCGGGGAGCTGTTTTTT.

The rearrangement joins TRBV28 to TRBJ2-5; TRBD1 aligns across 8 bases. The CDR3 is 15 residues long. Germline trimming cut 2 bases from V and 5 bases from J; bases unmatched to any gene: 7. The V gene's germline CDR1 is MDHEN and CDR2 SYDVKM. The CDR3 spells CASSLIRTGRETQYF. CDR3 sequence (DNA): TGTGCCAGCAGTTTAATTAGGACAGGGAGGGAGACCCAGTACTTC.

This CDR3 reads CASSKERGINTEAFF. The CDR3 nucleotides are TGTGCCAGCAGCAAGGAGCGGGGGATAAACACTGAAGCTTTCTTT. The gene calls are TRBV5-4 and TRBJ1-1; D is possibly TRBD1 (5 bases). CDR1 SGHNT and CDR2 YYREEE come from the germline V gene (reference sequence). The CDR3 has 15 amino acids. Trimming removed 4 bases at V and 2 bases at J, with 15 bases between.

The genes are TRBV29-1 and TRBJ2-1; tentatively, D is TRBD2 (6 bases). V was cut by 6 bases and J by 9 bases, with 18 bases left in between. This CDR3 has 13 amino acids. The germline V gene has CDR1 SQVTM and CDR2 ANQGSEA. The CDR3 coding sequence is TGCAGCGTAAGACGCCGACTAGACGGTGAGCAGTTCTTC. It codes for CSVRRRLDGEQFF.

With regard to this clone: The sample has other DNA sequences that encode this CDR3 too. V is TRBV7-3 and J is TRBJ2-1; D is perhaps TRBD2 (6 bases). Germline V gene sequence: CDR1 SGHTA, CDR2 FQGTGA. V lost 0 bases and J lost 6, with 6 bases in between. The CDR3 is 13 residues long. The CDR3 nucleotides are TGTGCCAGCAGCTTAACGGAGGGCAATGAGCAGTTCTTC. This encodes CASSLTEGNEQFF.

The chain combines TRBV20-1 with TRBJ2-5; unclear D gene. The CDR3 totals 11 residues. CDR1 is DFQATT and CDR2 is SNEGSKA in the germline V gene (reference sequence). The V end was cut by 4 bases, the J end by 0 bases, with 3 bases between. This chain's CDR3 is CSAKNQETQYF. DNA for the CDR3: TGCAGTGCTAAAAACCAAGAGACCCAGTACTTC.

This clone was counted a few times. The rearrangement uses TRBV7-3 and TRBJ2-5; no clear D gene. The CDR3 contains 13 residues. Germline loops: CDR1 SGHTA, CDR2 FQGTGA. V was clipped by 5 bases and J by 5 bases, with 12 bases between them. The CDR3: CASSTTIGETQYF. In DNA form, the CDR3 reads TGTGCCAGCAGCACGACCATAGGGGAGACCCAGTACTTC.

In this sample, this clone turned up a few times. Other DNA sequences in the same sample also yield this CDR3. The chain combines TRBV18 with TRBJ2-5; D is unclear. Trimming shortened V by 1 base and J by 3 bases, and 0 bases separated the two germline ends. The CDR3 totals 11 residues. Germline values: CDR1 KGHSH, CDR2 LQKENI. The CDR3 sequence is CASSPQETQYF. In DNA form, the CDR3 reads TGTGCCAGCTCACCACAAGAGACCCAGTACTTC.

This sequence joins TRBV21-1 and TRBJ2-7; the DNA was not compared with TRBD2, the D call given in the table. TRBV21-1 corresponds to a pseudogene. The CDR3 extends over 19 amino acids. CDR3 coding DNA: TGTGCCAGCCCACGACGGGCCAGGACTAGCGGGGCGAGCTCCTACGAGCAGTACTTC. Encoded protein: CASPRRARTSGASSYEQYF.